A selection of T cell receptor beta chains follows, all from one sample in a study of cytomegalovirus exposure and HLA in healthy donors. Repertoires were generated with immunoSEQ multiplex PCR, while TCRdb's copy carries only in-frame clones and drops some. Here the sample spans some 200,000 clones, approximately 11% being singletons. The sample consisted of PBMCs. These receptors came from a man aged 45-65 years in good health and CMV-seropositive. CDR3s include the opening cysteine and the closing phenylalanine or tryptophan. Fields, in order: V gene, D gene, clone size, J gene, CDR3 DNA, CDR3 protein. The D gene is left open where the match is weak. The size of a clone is reported for some rows only, either as once, few or many, or as a class for expanded clones.

TRBV27	TRBD1	NA	TRBJ1-1	TGTGCCAGCAGGCCTCTACAGGGGTATGGGGACACTGAAGCTTTCTTT	CASRPLQGYGDTEAFF
TRBV2	TRBD2	few	TRBJ2-2	TGTGCCAGCAGTGGACCTAGCGGGGGGGCAATCACCGGGGAGCTGTTTTTT	CASSGPSGGAITGELFF
TRBV5-4	NA	NA	TRBJ1-1	TGTGCCAGCAGCCCTCAGGGGACGAACACTGAAGCTTTCTTT	CASSPQGTNTEAFF
TRBV5-1	TRBD1	NA	TRBJ2-3	TGCGCCAGCAGCTCCCTAGACAGGGGACCGCAGTATTTT	CASSSLDRGPQYF
TRBV9	NA	NA	TRBJ2-5	TGTGCCAGCAGCGTAGGGAGCGGAGGGACAGAAGAGACCCAGTACTTC	CASSVGSGGTEETQYF
TRBV29-1	NA	few	TRBJ2-3	TGCAGCGTGAGCTTAACTAGCTCCCCAGGATATACGCAGTATTTT	CSVSLTSSPGYTQYF
TRBV28	TRBD1	few	TRBJ1-1	TGTGCCAGCAGTGGGACAGGGGCCGCTGAAGCTTTCTTT	CASSGTGAAEAFF
TRBV19	TRBD1	NA	TRBJ1-2	TGTGCCAGTAGTACCCCCCGACAGGGAATAGGCTACACCTTC	CASSTPRQGIGYTF
TRBV29-1	NA	NA	TRBJ1-3	TGCAGCGTTGTTTGGCAGTACTCTGGAAACACCATATATTTT	CSVVWQYSGNTIYF
TRBV30	NA	few	TRBJ2-7	TGTGCCTGGAGCACAGGAAACTCCTACGAGCAGTACTTC	CAWSTGNSYEQYF
TRBV27	TRBD1	few	TRBJ1-1	TGTGCCAGCAGTAGCATGCAGGGGGGAGGCACTGAAGCTTTCTTT	CASSSMQGGGTEAFF
TRBV7-2	NA	NA	TRBJ2-2	TGTGCCAGCAGCCAACAGACGAACACCGGGGAGCTGTTTTTT	CASSQQTNTGELFF
TRBV7-9	TRBD2	many	TRBJ2-7	TGTGCCAGCAGCGCCCCGGCGGGGGGGCGTAACGAGCAGTACTTC	CASSAPAGGRNEQYF
TRBV6-7	NA	few	TRBJ1-2	TGTGCCAGCAGTTACTCGAGGCAAAGATTCTATGGCTACACCTTC	CASSYSRQRFYGYTF
TRBV19	TRBD1	few	TRBJ1-1	TGTGCCAGTAGTGCTTGGGACAGACGAACTGAAGCTTTCTTT	CASSAWDRRTEAFF
TRBV12-5	NA	NA	TRBJ2-4	TGTGCTAGTGGTTCACGGAGAGGGAGTAAAGCCAAAAACATTCAGTACTTC	CASGSRRGSKAKNIQYF
TRBV7-9	NA	few	TRBJ2-2	TGTGCCAGCAGCCTCAGAAACACCGGGGAGCTGTTTTTT	CASSLRNTGELFF
TRBV28	NA	few	TRBJ1-2	TGTGCCAGCAGTTTTCGGACAGTTTCTACACACTATGGCTACACCTTC	CASSFRTVSTHYGYTF
TRBV7-3	NA	NA	TRBJ2-1	TGTGCCAGCACCCAGGGCAATGAGCAGTTCTTC	CASTQGNEQFF
TRBV18	NA	once	TRBJ2-2	TGTGCCAGCTCGCTAGACACCGGGGAGCTGTTTTTT	CASSLDTGELFF
TRBV5-6	NA	NA	TRBJ2-1	TGTGCCAGCAGCACCGGACTGAACTACAATGAGCAGTTCTTC	CASSTGLNYNEQFF
TRBV18	NA	NA	TRBJ1-5	TGTGCCAGCTCTGGCAGGGCAGCTGATAGCAATCAGCCCCAGCATTTT	CASSGRAADSNQPQHF